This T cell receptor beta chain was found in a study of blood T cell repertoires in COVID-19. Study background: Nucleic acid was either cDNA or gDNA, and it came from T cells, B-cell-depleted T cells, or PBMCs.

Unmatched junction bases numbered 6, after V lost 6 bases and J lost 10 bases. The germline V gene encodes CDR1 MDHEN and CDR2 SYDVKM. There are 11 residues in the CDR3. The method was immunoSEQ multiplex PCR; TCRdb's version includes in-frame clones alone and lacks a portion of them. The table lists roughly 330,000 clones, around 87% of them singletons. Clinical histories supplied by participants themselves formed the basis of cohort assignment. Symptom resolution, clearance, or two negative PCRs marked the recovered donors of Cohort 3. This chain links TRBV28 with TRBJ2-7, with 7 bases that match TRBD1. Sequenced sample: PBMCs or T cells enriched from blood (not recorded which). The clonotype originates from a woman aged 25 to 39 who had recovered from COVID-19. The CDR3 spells CASSHRGYQYF. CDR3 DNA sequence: TGTGCCAGCAGCCACAGGGGATATCAGTACTTC.